This TCR beta chain was sequenced during a study of T cells after yellow fever vaccination. Whole-study results and caveats: Subsequent booster samples again held most clones from primary vaccination (more than 95% CD4, 88% CD8).

5'RACE template switching added a universal primer site and UMIs to TCR cDNA. One entry per CDR3 protein, called by TCRdb with MiXCR from the 5' RACE reads. Counted here are 65,000 to 90,000 distinct CDR3 sequences, over 7.5% occurring once; the ten biggest clones make up roughly two fifths. The CDR3 is 20 residues long. Germline lookup yields CDR1 LNHDA and CDR2 SQIVND (reference sequence). The J segment lost 7 bases and the V segment lost 5 bases, leaving 23 bases of the junction unmatched. This clonotype was counted a few times. Its antigen remains unidentified. This TCR was sampled from a man aged 25-45 years who received the YFV17D yellow fever vaccine. This chain uses TRBV19 with TRBJ2-3; the match to TRBD1 covers 11 bases. The input for sequencing was CD8+ T cells sorted from PBMCs, taken on the day of the yellow fever booster vaccination. CDR3 sequence: CASSPRTGGGLDGATNTQYF. The CDR3 DNA is TGTGCCAGTAGTCCTCGGACAGGGGGCGGACTAGACGGCGCAACCAATACGCAGTATTTT.